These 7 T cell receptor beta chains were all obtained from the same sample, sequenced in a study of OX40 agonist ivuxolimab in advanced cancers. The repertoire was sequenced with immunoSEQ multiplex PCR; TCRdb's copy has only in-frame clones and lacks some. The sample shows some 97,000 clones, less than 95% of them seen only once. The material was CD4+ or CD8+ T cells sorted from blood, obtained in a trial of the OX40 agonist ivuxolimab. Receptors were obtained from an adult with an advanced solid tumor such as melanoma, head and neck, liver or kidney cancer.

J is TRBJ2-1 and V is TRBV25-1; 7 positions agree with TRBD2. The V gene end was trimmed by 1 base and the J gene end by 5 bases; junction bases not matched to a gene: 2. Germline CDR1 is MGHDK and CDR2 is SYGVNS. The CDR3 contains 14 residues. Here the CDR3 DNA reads TGTGCCAGCAGTGAATGGGGAGGGAACAATGAGCAGTTCTTC. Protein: CASSEWGGNNEQFF.

In DNA, the CDR3 is TGTGCCAGCAGAGGGGGGGCTTTTGGGGTTCACGAGCAGTACTTC. This encodes CASRGGAFGVHEQYF. The chain combines TRBV28 with TRBJ2-7, with D tentatively TRBD2 (7 bases). Germline loops: CDR1 MDHEN, CDR2 SYDVKM. Trimming pared 6 bases from V and 5 bases from J, leaving 20 bases between. The CDR3 loop spans 15 amino acids.

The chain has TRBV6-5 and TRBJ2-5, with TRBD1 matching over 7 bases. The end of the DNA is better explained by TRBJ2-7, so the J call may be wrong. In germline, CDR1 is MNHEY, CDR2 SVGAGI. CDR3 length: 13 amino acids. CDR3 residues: CASSPDRVNEQYF. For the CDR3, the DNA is TGTGCCAGCAGTCCTGACAGGGTCAACGAGCAGTACTTC.

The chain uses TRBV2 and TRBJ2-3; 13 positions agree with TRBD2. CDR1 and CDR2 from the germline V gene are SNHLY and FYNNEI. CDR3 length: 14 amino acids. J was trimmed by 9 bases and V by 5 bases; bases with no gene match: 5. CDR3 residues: CASSPTSGRRTQYF. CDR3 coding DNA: TGTGCCAGCAGTCCGACTAGCGGGAGGAGGACGCAGTATTTT.

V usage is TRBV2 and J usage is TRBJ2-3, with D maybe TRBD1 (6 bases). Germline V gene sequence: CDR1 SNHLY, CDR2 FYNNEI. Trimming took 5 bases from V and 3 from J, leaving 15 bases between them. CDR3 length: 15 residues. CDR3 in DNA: TGTGCCAGCAGTTCTAGGGGGAAGGATACAGATACGCAGTATTTT. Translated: CASSSRGKDTDTQYF.

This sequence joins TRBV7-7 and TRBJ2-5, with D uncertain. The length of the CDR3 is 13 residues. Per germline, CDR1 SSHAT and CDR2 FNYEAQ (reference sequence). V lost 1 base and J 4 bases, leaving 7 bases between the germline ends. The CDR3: CASSLDSLETQYF. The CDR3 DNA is TGTGCCAGCAGCTTAGATAGTTTAGAGACCCAGTACTTC.

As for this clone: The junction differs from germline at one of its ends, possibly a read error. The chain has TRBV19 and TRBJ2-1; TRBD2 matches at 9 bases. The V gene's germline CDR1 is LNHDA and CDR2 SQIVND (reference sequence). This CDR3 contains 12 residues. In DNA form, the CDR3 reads TGTGCCAGTAGTATTGGGACTAGCACGCCGCTCTTC. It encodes CASSIGTSTPLF.